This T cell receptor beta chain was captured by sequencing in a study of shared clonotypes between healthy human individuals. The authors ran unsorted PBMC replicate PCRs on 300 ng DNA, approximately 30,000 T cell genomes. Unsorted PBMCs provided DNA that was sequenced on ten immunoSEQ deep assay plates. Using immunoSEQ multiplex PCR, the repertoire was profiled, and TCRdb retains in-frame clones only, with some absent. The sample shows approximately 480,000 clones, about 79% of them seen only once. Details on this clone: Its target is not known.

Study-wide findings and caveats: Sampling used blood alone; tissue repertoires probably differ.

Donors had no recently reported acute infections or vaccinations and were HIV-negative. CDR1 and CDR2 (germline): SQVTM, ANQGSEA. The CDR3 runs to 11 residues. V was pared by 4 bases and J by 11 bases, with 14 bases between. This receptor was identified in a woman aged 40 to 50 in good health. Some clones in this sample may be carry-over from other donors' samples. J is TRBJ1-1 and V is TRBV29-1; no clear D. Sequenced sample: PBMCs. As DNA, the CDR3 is TGCAGCGTTGGTCACCGGGTGTCTGCTTTCTTT. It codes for CSVGHRVSAFF.